One and the same sample provided the 3 T cell receptor beta chains below, sequenced in a study of blood T cell repertoires in COVID-19. Using immunoSEQ multiplex PCR, the repertoire was profiled, and TCRdb retains in-frame clones only, with some absent. The sample records roughly 200,000 clones, over 75% being singletons. Sample: peripheral blood. The receptor set was obtained from a man aged 45-65 years with COVID-19, enrolled during active disease.

This chain uses TRBV4-2 with TRBJ1-5; 7 nucleotides line up with TRBD1. CDR3 size: 13 residues. Unmatched junction bases numbered 0, after V lost 2 bases and J lost 5 bases. The germline V gene has CDR1 LGHNA and CDR2 YNFKEQ. The CDR3 coding sequence is TGTGCCAGCAGCCAAACAGGGGATCAGCCCCAGCATTTT. Its translation: CASSQTGDQPQHF.

The chain combines TRBV15 with TRBJ2-2, with TRBD1 identical over 7 bases. Germline-derived CDR1 and CDR2 are LNHNV and YYDKDF (reference sequence). Trimming took 0 bases from V and 2 from J; bases not matched to a gene: 6. The CDR3 runs 17 residues. The CDR3 is CATSRDSGTANTGELFF. The CDR3 DNA reads TGTGCCACCAGCAGAGATTCCGGGACAGCCAACACCGGGGAGCTGTTTTTT.

The chain combines TRBV19 with TRBJ2-2, with TRBD1 matching 7 bases. This CDR3 is 14 amino acids long. J was trimmed by 7 bases and V by 7 bases; bases with no gene match: 9. Germline V lookup: CDR1 LNHDA, CDR2 SQIVND (reference sequence). CDR3 in amino acids: CASTSTGLFGELFF. The CDR3 DNA reads as TGTGCCAGTACCTCGACAGGGTTGTTCGGGGAGCTGTTTTTT.